What follows are 18 T cell receptor beta chains derived from one specimen sequenced in a study of T cell changes during pregnancy in multiple sclerosis. Data came from immunoSEQ multiplex PCR; TCRdb stores just in-frame clones and leaves some out. The data contain around 92,000 clones, 85% to 95% of them seen just once; the ten biggest clones take up less than 2.5%. The sample in question was peripheral blood, obtained in the third trimester of pregnancy. The origin of the receptors is a female donor with multiple sclerosis, enrolled in a pregnancy study.

The rearrangement links TRBV6-1 to TRBJ1-2; a possible D gene is TRBD1 (6 bases). The ends were cut back, 8 bases at V and 0 bases at J, with 10 bases in the middle. This CDR3 has 13 residues. Germline V gene sequence: CDR1 MNHNS, CDR2 SASEGT. CDR3 in amino acids: CASAQGPNYGYTF. In nucleotides, the CDR3 is TGTGCCAGCGCACAGGGTCCTAACTATGGCTACACCTTC.

Remarks on this clone: At one end the junction does not follow the germline gene, possibly because of a read error. The gene calls are TRBV23-1 and TRBJ2-7; 9 bases fit TRBD1. TRBV23-1 is recorded as an ORF, its role being uncertain. CDR3 length: 12 residues. In DNA, the CDR3 is TGCGCCAGCAGTCCCGGAGGGGACAGGGAAGCCTTC. It translates to CASSPGGDREAF.

With respect to this clone: The same CDR3 is also encoded by other DNA sequences in this sample. The chain is built from TRBV6-5 and TRBJ2-7, with 7 bases lining up with TRBD1. Germline CDR1 reads MNHEY; CDR2 reads SVGAGI. With 0 bases clipped from V and 3 bases from J, the junction kept 2 bases outside the gene matches. The CDR3 sequence is 14 residues long. In nucleotides, the CDR3 is TGTGCCAGCAGTTACTCAGGGACAGACTACGAGCAGTACTTC. It translates to CASSYSGTDYEQYF.

This clone was found once. The chain combines TRBV27 with TRBJ2-1, with 8 bases lining up with TRBD2. CDR3 length: 16 residues. The germline V gene has CDR1 MNHEY and CDR2 SMNVEV (reference sequence). The V and J ends lost 10 bases and 0 bases, in that order; junction bases with no gene match: 11. The CDR3 sequence is CATRWSGGSSYNEQFF. For the CDR3, the DNA is TGTGCCACCAGGTGGAGCGGGGGTAGCTCCTACAATGAGCAGTTCTTC.

The chain links TRBV4-2 to TRBJ2-5; D unresolved. Germline CDR1 LGHNA, CDR2 YNFKEQ. V dropped 1 base and J dropped 5 bases, with 8 bases sitting between them. This CDR3 comprises 13 residues. CDR3 in DNA: TGTGCCAGCAGCCAAGGAGTTTGGGAGACCCAGTACTTC. Residues: CASSQGVWETQYF.

The chain uses TRBV4-3 and TRBJ2-6; TRBD2 might be the D (6 bases). The ends were cut back, 8 bases at V and 0 bases at J, with 14 bases in the middle. The germline gives CDR1 LGHNA, CDR2 YSLEER. The CDR3 covers 16 residues. The CDR3 sequence is CASGLATPSGANVLTF. The CDR3 DNA sequence: TGCGCCAGCGGTCTAGCGACCCCCTCTGGGGCCAACGTCCTGACTTTC.

The genes are TRBV29-1 and TRBJ2-7, with D tentatively TRBD1 (5 bases). V was cut by 2 bases and J by 6 bases, with 14 bases left in between. CDR1 SQVTM and CDR2 ANQGSEA come from the germline V gene. The CDR3 is made up of 13 amino acids. The CDR3 region has the DNA TGCAGCGTTGAAATGGCTCAGGGTCGCGAGCAGTACTTC. This codes for CSVEMAQGREQYF.

This clone was seen once. The CDR3 nucleotides read TGTGCCAGTAGTATCACCCATCTCTCGGTAACCTCCTACAATGAGCAGTTCTTC. It codes for CASSITHLSVTSYNEQFF. The gene calls are TRBV19 and TRBJ2-1; no firm D call. V was shortened by 3 bases and J by 0 bases, with 18 bases between the two germline ends. The germline V gene encodes CDR1 LNHDA and CDR2 SQIVND (reference sequence). This CDR3 contains 18 residues.

The chain links TRBV29-1 to TRBJ1-2; D perhaps matches TRBD1 (5 bases). Trimming pared 4 bases from V and 6 bases from J, leaving 18 bases between. This CDR3 has 14 amino acids. Germline values: CDR1 SQVTM, CDR2 ANQGSEA. CDR3 amino acids: CSVVLLREKNGYTF. As DNA, the CDR3 is TGCAGCGTTGTATTACTCAGGGAAAAGAATGGCTACACCTTC.

The rearrangement uses TRBV5-1 and TRBJ2-7; 11 bases match TRBD2. Per germline, CDR1 SGHRS and CDR2 YFSETQ. This CDR3 comprises 16 residues. After removal of 4 bases from V and 4 bases from J, the junction contained 10 bases not matched to a gene. In nucleotides, the CDR3 is TGCGCCAGCAGCCCGGGGCCTAGCGGGAGGAGTTACGAGCAGTACTTC. This translates into CASSPGPSGRSYEQYF.

V usage is TRBV5-6 and J usage is TRBJ1-2; a possible D gene is TRBD1 (5 bases). Germline values: CDR1 SGHDT, CDR2 YYEEEE. V lost 1 base to trimming and J lost 1 base, with 14 bases between them. The CDR3 spans 16 residues. CDR3 bases: TGTGCCAGCAGCTTGTATGGGTCGGGACTTAACTATGGCTACACCTTC. Encoded protein: CASSLYGSGLNYGYTF.

The chain uses TRBV30 and TRBJ2-3, with TRBD1 matching over 7 bases. Germline V gene sequence: CDR1 GTSNPN, CDR2 SVGIG (reference sequence). V was pared by 1 base and J by 6 bases, with 1 base of the junction left unmatched. This CDR3 is built from 12 residues. This CDR3 is CAWSGGGDTQYF. For the CDR3, the DNA is TGTGCCTGGAGTGGAGGGGGCGATACGCAGTATTTT.

The genes are TRBV4-3 and TRBJ1-5; a possible D gene is TRBD1 (6 bases). The CDR3 runs 16 residues. The V and J ends lost 0 bases and 7 bases respectively, with 16 bases between them. Per the germline V gene, CDR1 is LGHNA and CDR2 is YSLEER. CDR3 in amino acids: CASSQEVAGGGQPQHF. The CDR3 coding sequence is TGCGCCAGCAGCCAAGAGGTGGCGGGGGGCGGACAGCCCCAGCATTTT.

V is TRBV6-1 and J is TRBJ1-1, with 8 bases fitting TRBD1. This CDR3 region has 13 residues. Germline values: CDR1 MNHNS, CDR2 SASEGT. J was trimmed by 4 bases and V by 4 bases; bases with no gene match: 2. The CDR3 reads CASSATGGTEAFF. The DNA for the CDR3 is TGTGCCAGCAGTGCTACAGGGGGCACTGAAGCTTTCTTT.

J is TRBJ1-2 and V is TRBV6-5; tentative D call: TRBD1 (6 bases). Trimming removed 1 base from V and 9 bases from J, with 18 bases in between. The germline V gene has CDR1 MNHEY and CDR2 SVGAGI. The CDR3 totals 15 residues. CDR3 loop: CASSYFGQNLGSYTF. The DNA for the CDR3 is TGTGCCAGCAGTTACTTTGGACAGAATCTGGGAAGCTACACCTTC.

This clone has just one count. The chain joins TRBV5-4 to TRBJ2-6; tentatively, D is TRBD2 (6 bases). The V and J ends lost 6 bases and 2 bases respectively, with 9 bases between them. CDR1 is SGHNT, CDR2 YYREEE, per germline (reference sequence). There are 14 residues in the CDR3. This CDR3 reads CASKPGAGANVLTF. DNA for the CDR3: TGTGCCAGCAAACCGGGGGCTGGGGCCAACGTCCTGACTTTC.

Here the CDR3 reads CASRPQRTGGPRGYNEQFF. The CDR3, as DNA: TGTGCCAGCAGGCCGCAAAGGACAGGGGGCCCTAGAGGCTACAATGAGCAGTTCTTC. V is TRBV7-9 and J is TRBJ2-1; the match to TRBD1 covers 11 bases. Looked up from germline, CDR1 is SEHNR and CDR2 is FQNEAQ (reference sequence). V lost 6 bases and J lost 3; bases outside the gene matches: 16. CDR3 length equals 19 residues.

The chain has TRBV2 and TRBJ1-1; D gene uncertain. Germline CDR1 is SNHLY and CDR2 is FYNNEI. V was pared by 5 bases and J by 1 base, with 8 bases between. The CDR3 spans 13 residues. The CDR3: CASSRDWNTEAFF. CDR3 nucleotides: TGTGCCAGCAGTCGCGACTGGAACACTGAAGCTTTCTTT.